The 18 T cell receptor beta chains below come from one sample, sequenced in a study of beta chain features in type 1 diabetes. The investigators reverse transcribed all of the isolated RNA, so they sequenced expressed TCRB transcripts. The method was immunoSEQ multiplex PCR; TCRdb's version includes in-frame clones alone and lacks a portion of them. Of 350,000 to 400,000 clones detected, roughly 16% appear once; the ten largest clones hold approximately 0.019%. Material: naive CD4+ T cells from blood. Receptors originate from a woman aged 18-29 years in good health.

This clone was observed a few times. This chain links TRBV7-9 with TRBJ2-1, with 12 bases fitting TRBD2. Losses at the gene ends were 5 bases for V and 6 bases for J; bases not matched to a gene: 5. Germline V gene data show CDR1 as SEHNR and CDR2 as FQNEAQ (reference sequence). The CDR3 length is 15 residues. The CDR3 here is CASSTGLAGINEQFF. CDR3 bases: TGTGCCAGCAGCACCGGACTAGCGGGGATCAATGAGCAGTTCTTC.

V is TRBV5-4 and J is TRBJ2-5; possibly TRBD2 for D (7 bases). Trimming left V 6 bases short and J 5 bases short, with 17 bases between. There are 14 residues in the CDR3. The germline V gene encodes CDR1 SGHNT and CDR2 YYREEE (reference sequence). CDR3 sequence: CASTRPGGVETQYF. The CDR3 region has the DNA TGTGCCAGCACCCGGCCGGGGGGCGTGGAGACCCAGTACTTC.

This clone was counted only a few times. The chain combines TRBV5-6 with TRBJ2-7; TRBD1 might be the D (7 bases). CDR1 is SGHDT and CDR2 is YYEEEE in the germline V gene. Trimming shortened V by 7 bases and J by 3 bases, and 14 bases separated the two germline ends. This CDR3 has 13 amino acids. The CDR3 sequence: CASGGTAVYEQYF. The CDR3 DNA reads TGTGCCAGCGGAGGGACAGCAGTCTACGAGCAGTACTTC.

The chain couples TRBV11-2 to TRBJ2-7; 8 nucleotides match TRBD1. Germline CDR1 is SGHAT and CDR2 is FQNNGV. V lost 6 bases to trimming and J lost 1 base; unmatched junction nucleotides: 11. CDR3 length: 16 amino acids. The CDR3 region has the DNA TGTGCCAGCAGTTCAGGGGGCTCTACTTCGTCCTACGAGCAGTACTTC. Encoded protein: CASSSGGSTSSYEQYF.

The chain links TRBV5-4 to TRBJ1-2, with 8 positions matching TRBD1. The V gene end was trimmed by 2 bases and the J gene end by 4 bases; junction bases not matched to a gene: 7. The CDR3 runs 15 residues. CDR1 is SGHNT, CDR2 YYREEE, per germline (reference sequence). The CDR3 DNA follows: TGTGCCAGCAGCTTACCGGGACAGGCCCCCTATGGCTACACCTTC. Translating it yields CASSLPGQAPYGYTF.

This chain uses TRBV6-5 with TRBJ2-7; 11 nucleotides align to TRBD1. V was pared by 2 bases and J by 3 bases, with 3 bases of the junction left unmatched. Germline values: CDR1 MNHEY, CDR2 SVGAGI. CDR3 length equals 15 residues. CDR3 coding DNA: TGTGCCAGCAGTTACGAGGGGACAGGGGGCTACGAGCAGTACTTC. The encoded protein is CASSYEGTGGYEQYF.

This sequence joins TRBV28 and TRBJ2-7; D is uncertain. V dropped 5 bases and J dropped 6 bases, with 23 bases sitting between them. The CDR3 totals 16 residues. Germline assignment: CDR1 MDHEN and CDR2 SYDVKM. This chain's CDR3 is CASSIPGADGLGEQYF. DNA for the CDR3: TGTGCCAGCAGTATTCCCGGTGCCGATGGGCTCGGCGAGCAGTACTTC.

Only a few counts were recorded for this clone. This sequence joins TRBV4-2 and TRBJ2-6; 9 positions match TRBD1. Germline V gives CDR1 LGHNA, CDR2 YNFKEQ. The CDR3 spans 18 residues. Trimming at V came to 6 bases and at J to 2 bases, leaving 11 bases not matched to a gene. This chain's CDR3 is CASSRVPGQGAGANVLTF. Written as DNA, the CDR3 is TGTGCCAGCAGTCGAGTGCCGGGACAGGGTGCTGGGGCCAACGTCCTGACTTTC.

The CDR3 region is CASSPHPGTNSYEQYF. The CDR3 DNA follows: TGTGCCAGCAGCCCGCACCCCGGGACTAACTCCTACGAGCAGTACTTC. V gene TRBV7-2 combines with J gene TRBJ2-7; TRBD2 matches 7 bases. From germline, CDR1 is SGHTA and CDR2 FQGNSA. J was trimmed by 0 bases and V by 5 bases; bases with no gene match: 10. This CDR3 region has 16 residues. Using reference TRBV7-2 and TRBJ2-7 for the parts outside the CDR3, the full variable domain is GAGVSQSPSNKVTEKGKDVELRCDPISGHTALYWYRQSLGQGLEFLIYFQGNSAPDKSGLPSDRFSAERTGGSVSTLTIQRTQQEDSAVYLCASSPHPGTNSYEQYFGPGTRLTVT.

This clone was seen a handful of times. This rearrangement joins TRBV7-2 to TRBJ2-5; tentatively, D is TRBD2 (6 bases). CDR1 is SGHTA and CDR2 is FQGNSA in the germline V gene. The CDR3 is 14 amino acids. Trimming took off 1 base at V and 5 bases at J, with 11 bases between the two ends. CDR3 nucleotides: TGTGCCAGCAGCTTAGACGGGAGACGGGAGACCCAGTACTTC. It is translated as CASSLDGRRETQYF.

This clone was picked up a small number of times. The V gene is TRBV9, the J gene TRBJ2-7; 8 bases map to TRBD2. V shed 0 bases and J 4 bases; nucleotides not matched to a gene: 6. This CDR3 has 15 amino acids. Germline assignment: CDR1 SGDLS and CDR2 YYNGEE. The CDR3 region is CASSVVSGGRYEQYF. CDR3 DNA: TGTGCCAGCAGCGTAGTGTCGGGAGGGAGGTACGAGCAGTACTTC.

Remarks on this clone: In the same sample, other DNA sequences code for this CDR3. J is TRBJ2-7 and V is TRBV28; 13 bases are shared with TRBD2. Germline CDR1 MDHEN, CDR2 SYDVKM. With V trimmed by 3 bases and J by 3 bases, 5 bases remained unmatched. This CDR3 is 16 amino acids long. DNA of the CDR3: TGTGCCAGCAGTTTGAGCGGGACTAGCGGGGACTACGAGCAGTACTTC. Protein product: CASSLSGTSGDYEQYF.

As to this clone: Other DNA sequences in the sample encode the same CDR3. This chain uses TRBV5-1 with TRBJ2-7; no reliable D call. The V and J ends lost 0 bases and 5 bases respectively, with 6 bases between them. The V gene's germline CDR1 is SGHRS and CDR2 YFSETQ. This CDR3 has 12 amino acids. DNA of the CDR3: TGCGCCAGCAGCTTGGTGTCAGACGAGCAGTACTTC. Protein: CASSLVSDEQYF.

The rearrangement joins TRBV30 to TRBJ1-4, with a possible D match to TRBD1 (5 bases). Per germline, CDR1 GTSNPN and CDR2 SVGIG (reference sequence). V lost 7 bases to trimming and J lost 2 bases, with 14 bases between them. The CDR3 totals 14 residues. The CDR3 here is CASNQGATNEKLFF. CDR3 nucleotide sequence: TGTGCCTCGAACCAGGGCGCGACTAATGAAAAACTGTTTTTT.

The table lists this clone with a few counts. The chain combines TRBV7-2 with TRBJ2-2; 8 nucleotides match TRBD2. The CDR3 contains 18 residues. Germline CDR1 reads SGHTA; CDR2 reads FQGNSA. Trimming at V came to 5 bases and at J to 4 bases, leaving 15 bases not matched to a gene. As DNA, the CDR3 is TGTGCCAGCAGCCTCCACTGGGGTAGCGGGAAGGTCACCGGGGAGCTGTTTTTT. Translation gives CASSLHWGSGKVTGELFF.

This clone was seen more than once but under ten times. The chain has TRBV7-9 and TRBJ2-5; 13 nucleotides line up with TRBD2. The germline gives CDR1 SEHNR, CDR2 FQNEAQ (reference sequence). There are 16 residues in the CDR3. V lost 1 base to trimming and J lost 5 bases; unmatched junction nucleotides: 4. The CDR3 DNA reads TGTGCCAGCAGCTTAGGACTAGCGGGAGGAGGCGAGACCCAGTACTTC. It translates to CASSLGLAGGGETQYF. Combining the CDR3 with reference TRBV7-9 and TRBJ2-5 gives the whole variable domain DTGVSQNPRHKITKRGQNVTFRCDPISEHNRLYWYRQTLGQGPEFLTYFQNEAQLEKSRLLSDRFSAERPKGSFSTLEIQRTEQGDSAMYLCASSLGLAGGGETQYFGPGTRLLVL.

This clone has a single count. The chain couples TRBV11-1 to TRBJ2-3, with 9 positions matching TRBD2. The J segment lost 4 bases and the V segment lost 5 bases, leaving 19 bases of the junction unmatched. Germline lookup yields CDR1 SGHAT and CDR2 FQDESV (reference sequence). This CDR3 has 19 amino acids. The CDR3 spells CASSPRGGDSGRGADTQYF. CDR3 bases: TGTGCCAGCAGCCCCCGAGGGGGCGATAGCGGGAGAGGGGCAGATACGCAGTATTTT.

This rearrangement joins TRBV5-1 to TRBJ2-2; D unresolved. CDR1 SGHRS and CDR2 YFSETQ come from the germline V gene. The V end lost 2 bases, the J end lost 7 bases, and 9 bases lay between the germline ends. CDR3 length: 13 residues. CDR3 nucleotides: TGCGCCAGCAGCTTAGACTCTTTCGGGGAGCTGTTTTTT. This codes for CASSLDSFGELFF.